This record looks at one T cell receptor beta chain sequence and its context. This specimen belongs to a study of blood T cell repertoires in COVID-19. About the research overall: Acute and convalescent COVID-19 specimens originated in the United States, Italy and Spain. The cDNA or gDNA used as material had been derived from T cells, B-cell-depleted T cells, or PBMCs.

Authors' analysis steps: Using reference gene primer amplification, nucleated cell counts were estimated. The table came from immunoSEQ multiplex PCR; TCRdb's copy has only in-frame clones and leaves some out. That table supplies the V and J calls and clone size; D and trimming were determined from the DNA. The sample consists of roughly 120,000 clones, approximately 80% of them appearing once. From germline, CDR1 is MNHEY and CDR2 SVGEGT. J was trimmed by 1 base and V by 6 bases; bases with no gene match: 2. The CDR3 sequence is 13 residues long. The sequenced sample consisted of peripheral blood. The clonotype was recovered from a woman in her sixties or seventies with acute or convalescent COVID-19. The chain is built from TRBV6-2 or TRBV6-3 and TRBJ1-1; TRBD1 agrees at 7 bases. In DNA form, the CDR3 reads TGTGCCAGCAGCACAGGGGAGAACACTGAAGCTTTCTTT. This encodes CASSTGENTEAFF.